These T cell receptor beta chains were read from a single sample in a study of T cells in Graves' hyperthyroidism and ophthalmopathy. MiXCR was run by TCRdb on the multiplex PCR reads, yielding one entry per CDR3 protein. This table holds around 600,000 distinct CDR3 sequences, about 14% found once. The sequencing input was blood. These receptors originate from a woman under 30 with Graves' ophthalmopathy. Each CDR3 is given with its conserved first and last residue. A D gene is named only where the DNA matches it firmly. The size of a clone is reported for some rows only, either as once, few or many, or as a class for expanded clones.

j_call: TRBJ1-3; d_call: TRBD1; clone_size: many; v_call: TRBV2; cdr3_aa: CASQGVIGNTIYF; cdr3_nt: TGTGCCAGCCAGGGGGTGATTGGAAACACCATATATTTT
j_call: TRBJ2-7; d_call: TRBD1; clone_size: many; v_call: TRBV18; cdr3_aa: CASSPGTGLSSYEQYF; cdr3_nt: TGTGCCAGCTCGCCCGGGACAGGGCTAAGCTCCTACGAGCAGTACTTC
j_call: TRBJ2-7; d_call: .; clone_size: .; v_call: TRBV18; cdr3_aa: CASSPPLESYEQYF; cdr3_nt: TGTGCCAGCTCACCACCGCTAGAGTCCTACGAGCAGTACTTC
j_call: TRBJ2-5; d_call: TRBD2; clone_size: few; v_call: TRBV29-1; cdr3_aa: CSVSGTSGGRETQYF; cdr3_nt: TGCAGCGTCTCCGGGACTAGCGGCGGGAGGGAGACCCAGTACTTC
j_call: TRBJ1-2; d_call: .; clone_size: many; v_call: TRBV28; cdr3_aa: CASSPGVGYGYTF; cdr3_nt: TGTGCCAGCAGTCCAGGGGTCGGCTATGGCTACACCTTC
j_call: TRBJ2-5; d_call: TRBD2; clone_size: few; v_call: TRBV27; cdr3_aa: CASRLGLARLETQYF; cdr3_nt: TGTGCCAGCAGACTGGGACTAGCGAGGTTAGAGACCCAGTACTTC
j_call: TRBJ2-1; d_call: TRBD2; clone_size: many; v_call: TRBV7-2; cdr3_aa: CASSYLAGGWNEQFF; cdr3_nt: TGTGCCAGCAGCTATCTAGCGGGAGGGTGGAATGAGCAGTTCTTC
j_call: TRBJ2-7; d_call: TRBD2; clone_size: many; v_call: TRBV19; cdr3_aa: CARPGLAGAYEQYF; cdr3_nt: TGTGCCAGACCGGGACTAGCGGGAGCCTACGAGCAGTACTTC
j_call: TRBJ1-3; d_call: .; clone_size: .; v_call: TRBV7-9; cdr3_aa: CASSTVRTGVSGNTIYF; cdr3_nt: TGTGCCAGCAGCACGGTCAGGACGGGGGTCTCTGGAAACACCATATATTTT
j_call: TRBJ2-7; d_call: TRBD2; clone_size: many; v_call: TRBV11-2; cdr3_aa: CASSLGTSGPYEQYF; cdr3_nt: TGTGCCAGCAGCTTAGGGACTAGCGGGCCCTACGAGCAGTACTTC
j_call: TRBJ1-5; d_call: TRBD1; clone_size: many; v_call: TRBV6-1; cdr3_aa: CASREVGQGLNQPQHF; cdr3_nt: TGTGCCAGCAGAGAAGTTGGACAGGGGCTCAATCAGCCCCAGCATTTT
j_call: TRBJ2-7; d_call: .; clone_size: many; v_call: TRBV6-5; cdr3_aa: CASSYSPLAPKSYEQYF; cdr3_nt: TGTGCCAGCAGTTACTCCCCCCTAGCGCCCAAGTCCTACGAGCAGTACTTC
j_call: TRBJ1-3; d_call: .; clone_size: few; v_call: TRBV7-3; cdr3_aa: CASSQNSDSGNTIYF; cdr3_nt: TGTGCCAGCAGCCAAAACAGCGACTCTGGAAACACCATATATTTT
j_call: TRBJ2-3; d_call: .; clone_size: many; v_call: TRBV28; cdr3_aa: CASRFRAPRTDTQYF; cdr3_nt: TGTGCCAGCAGGTTCAGGGCGCCCCGCACAGATACGCAGTATTTT
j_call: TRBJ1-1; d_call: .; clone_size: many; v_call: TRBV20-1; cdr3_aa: CSARDAGWGTEAFF; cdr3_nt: TGCAGTGCTAGAGATGCGGGTTGGGGAACTGAAGCTTTCTTT
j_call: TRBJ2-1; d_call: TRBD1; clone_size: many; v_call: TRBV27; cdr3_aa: CASSAPRRDRARNSYNEQFF; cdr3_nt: TGTGCCAGCAGCGCCCCGCGTCGGGACAGGGCAAGAAACTCCTACAATGAGCAGTTCTTC
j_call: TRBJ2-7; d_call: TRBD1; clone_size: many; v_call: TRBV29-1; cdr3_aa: CSVTGGGSYEQYF; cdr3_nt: TGCAGCGTTACAGGGGGCGGGTCCTACGAGCAGTACTTC
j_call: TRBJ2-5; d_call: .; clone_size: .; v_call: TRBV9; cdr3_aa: CASSVSQSEETQYF; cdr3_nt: TGTGCCAGCAGCGTATCACAGTCCGAAGAGACCCAGTACTTC
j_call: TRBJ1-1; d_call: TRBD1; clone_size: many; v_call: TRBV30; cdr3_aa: CAWNYRGMNTEAFF; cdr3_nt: TGTGCCTGGAATTACAGGGGGATGAACACTGAAGCTTTCTTT
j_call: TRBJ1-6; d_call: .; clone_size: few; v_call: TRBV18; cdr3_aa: CASSPLSPSPLHF; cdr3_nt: TGTGCCAGCTCACCACTTTCCCCCTCACCCCTCCACTTT
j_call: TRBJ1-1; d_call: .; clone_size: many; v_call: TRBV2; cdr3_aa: CASSERAGWNIGTEAFF; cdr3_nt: TGTGCCAGCAGTGAACGGGCCGGTTGGAATATAGGCACTGAAGCTTTCTTT
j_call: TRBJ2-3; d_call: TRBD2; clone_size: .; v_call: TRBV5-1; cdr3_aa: CASSLEGRLAGTDTQYF; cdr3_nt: TGCGCCAGCAGCTTGGAGGGACGACTAGCGGGCACAGATACGCAGTATTTT
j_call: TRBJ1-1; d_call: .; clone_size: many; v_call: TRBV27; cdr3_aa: CASSSAGGHTEAFF; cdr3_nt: TGTGCCAGCAGTTCTGCGGGGGGGCACACTGAAGCTTTCTTT
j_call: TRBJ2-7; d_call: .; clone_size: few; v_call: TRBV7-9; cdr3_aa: CASSLASMGQVPYEQYF; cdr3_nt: TGTGCCAGCAGCTTAGCAAGTATGGGGCAGGTCCCCTACGAGCAGTACTTC
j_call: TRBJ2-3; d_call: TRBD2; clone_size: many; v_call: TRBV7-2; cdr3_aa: CASQRTSGFTDTQYF; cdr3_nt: TGTGCCAGCCAGCGGACTAGCGGCTTCACAGATACGCAGTATTTT
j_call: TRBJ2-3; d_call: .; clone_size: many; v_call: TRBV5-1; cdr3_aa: CASSLDLGSDTQYF; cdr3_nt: TGCGCCAGCAGCTTGGACCTAGGATCAGATACGCAGTATTTT
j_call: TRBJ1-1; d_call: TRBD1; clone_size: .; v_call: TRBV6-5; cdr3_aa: CASSWGGDRGRVTEAFF; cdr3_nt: TGTGCCAGCAGTTGGGGGGGGGACAGGGGGCGCGTCACTGAAGCTTTCTTT
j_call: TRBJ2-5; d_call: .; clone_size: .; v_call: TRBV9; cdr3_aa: CASSAYEPGQETQYF; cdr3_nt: TGTGCCAGCAGCGCGTACGAGCCGGGACAAGAGACCCAGTACTTC
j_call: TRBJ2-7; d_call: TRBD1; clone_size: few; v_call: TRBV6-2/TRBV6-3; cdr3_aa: CASSSRQGSTEQYF; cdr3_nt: TGTGCCAGCAGCAGTCGACAGGGAAGCACCGAGCAGTACTTC
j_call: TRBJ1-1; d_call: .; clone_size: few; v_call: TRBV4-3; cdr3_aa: CASSQDSLTEAFF; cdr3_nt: TGCGCCAGCAGCCAAGATTCGTTAACAGAAGCTTTCTTT
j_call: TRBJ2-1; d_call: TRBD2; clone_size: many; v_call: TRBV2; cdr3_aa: CASRPLAGRGEQFF; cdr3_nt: TGTGCCAGCCGGCCCCTAGCGGGACGGGGTGAGCAGTTCTTC
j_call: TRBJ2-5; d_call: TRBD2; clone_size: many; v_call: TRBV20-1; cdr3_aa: CSARSPGLAGPETQYF; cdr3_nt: TGCAGTGCTAGATCCCCGGGACTAGCGGGACCGGAGACCCAGTACTTC
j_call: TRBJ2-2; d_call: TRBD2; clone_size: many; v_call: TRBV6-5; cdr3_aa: CASGKYQSGNGELFF; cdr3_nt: TGTGCCAGCGGCAAGTACCAGAGCGGGAACGGGGAGCTGTTTTTT
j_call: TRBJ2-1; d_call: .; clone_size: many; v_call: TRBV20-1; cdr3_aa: CSARDPAGSYNEQFF; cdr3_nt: TGCAGTGCTAGAGATCCGGCAGGGAGCTACAATGAGCAGTTCTTC
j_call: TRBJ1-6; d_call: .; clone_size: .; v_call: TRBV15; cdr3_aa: CATSRDGGGGWDGSSPLHF; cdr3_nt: TGTGCCACCAGCAGAGATGGGGGTGGGGGCTGGGACGGGTCTTCACCCCTCCACTTT
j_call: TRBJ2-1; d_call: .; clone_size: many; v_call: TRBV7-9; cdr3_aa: CASSSRTDKAYNEQFF; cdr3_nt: TGTGCCAGCAGCTCCAGGACTGACAAAGCCTACAATGAGCAGTTCTTC
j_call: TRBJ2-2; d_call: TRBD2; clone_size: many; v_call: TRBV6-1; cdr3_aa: CASSSTPGLAGRKGELFF; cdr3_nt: TGTGCCAGCAGTTCTACCCCGGGACTAGCGGGAAGAAAGGGGGAGCTGTTTTTT
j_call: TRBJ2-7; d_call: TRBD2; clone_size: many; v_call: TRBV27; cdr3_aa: CASSLGTSGSFDEQYF; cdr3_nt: TGTGCCAGCAGTTTGGGGACTAGCGGGAGTTTCGACGAGCAGTACTTC
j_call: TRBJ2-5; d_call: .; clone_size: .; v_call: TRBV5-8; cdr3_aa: CASSHTGDSLSQETQYF; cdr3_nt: TGTGCCAGCAGCCATACCGGAGACAGTCTCTCCCAAGAGACCCAGTACTTC
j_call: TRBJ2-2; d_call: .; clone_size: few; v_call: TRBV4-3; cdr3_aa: CASSQEADDTGELFF; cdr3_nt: TGCGCCAGCAGCCAAGAGGCGGACGACACCGGGGAGCTGTTTTTT
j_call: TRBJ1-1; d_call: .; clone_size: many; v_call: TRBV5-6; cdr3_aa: CASSLYRRGDTEAFF; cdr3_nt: TGTGCCAGCAGCTTGTACCGCAGGGGTGACACTGAAGCTTTCTTT